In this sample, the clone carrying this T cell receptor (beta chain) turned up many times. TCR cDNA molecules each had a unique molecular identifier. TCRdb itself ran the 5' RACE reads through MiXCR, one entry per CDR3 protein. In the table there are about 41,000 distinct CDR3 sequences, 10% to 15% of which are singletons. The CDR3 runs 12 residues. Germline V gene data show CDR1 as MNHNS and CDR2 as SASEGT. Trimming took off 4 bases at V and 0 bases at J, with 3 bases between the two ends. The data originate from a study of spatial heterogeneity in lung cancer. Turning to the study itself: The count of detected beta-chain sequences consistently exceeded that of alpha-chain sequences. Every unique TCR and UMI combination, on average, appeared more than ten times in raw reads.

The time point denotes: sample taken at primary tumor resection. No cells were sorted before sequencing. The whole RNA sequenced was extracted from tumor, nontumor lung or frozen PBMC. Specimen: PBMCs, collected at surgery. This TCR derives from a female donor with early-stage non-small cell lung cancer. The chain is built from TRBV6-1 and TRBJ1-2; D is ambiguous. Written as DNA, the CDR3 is TGTGCCAGCAGTGTAGCTAACTATGGCTACACCTTC. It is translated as CASSVANYGYTF.